The entry below describes one T cell receptor beta chain. This sample is part of a study of blood T cell repertoires in COVID-19. In the study overall: Acute and convalescent COVID-19 samples came from the United States, Italy and Spain. Nucleic acid was either cDNA or gDNA, and it came from T cells, B-cell-depleted T cells, or PBMCs.

Per the study methods: Reference gene primer amplification gave estimated nucleated cell counts. Some clones are missing from TCRdb's copy, which holds only in-frame ones; the method was immunoSEQ multiplex PCR. That table supplies the V and J calls and clone size; D and trimming were determined from the DNA. The top ten hold over 2.5% of the sample, which has 110,000 to 150,000 clones, roughly 90% seen once. The clonotype was recovered from a man in his sixties with active or convalescent COVID-19. Material: peripheral blood.

CDR3 in DNA: TGTGCCAGCAGCCGGACAGGGACGAACACTGAAGCTTTCTTT. This sequence encodes CASSRTGTNTEAFF. This rearrangement joins TRBV7-9 to TRBJ1-1; 8 bases match TRBD1. The ends lost 5 bases at V and 1 base at J; junction bases unmatched: 3. Germline CDR1 is SEHNR and CDR2 is FQNEAQ (reference sequence). The CDR3 consists of 14 residues.